A single sample gave rise to the 24 T cell receptor beta chains below, sequenced in a study of blood T cell repertoires in COVID-19. Assay used: immunoSEQ multiplex PCR; TCRdb lists only in-frame clones, some missing. The sample yields about 150,000 clones, 84% seen once. The sample was peripheral blood. Every receptor here comes from a man aged 65 to 85 with acute or convalescent COVID-19.

V gene TRBV28 combines with J gene TRBJ2-7; 8 bases fit TRBD1. Looked up from germline, CDR1 is MDHEN and CDR2 is SYDVKM. The CDR3 consists of 16 residues. V trimming: 6 bases; J trimming: 3 bases; junction bases outside the gene matches: 13. CDR3 sequence reads: CASSSSLGTGDYEQYF. CDR3 DNA: TGTGCCAGCAGCTCATCACTCGGGACAGGAGACTACGAGCAGTACTTC.

The chain uses TRBV7-2 and TRBJ2-2; no clear D. The CDR3 totals 15 residues. The V and J ends lost 3 bases and 1 base respectively, with 9 bases between them. Germline V gene data show CDR1 as SGHTA and CDR2 as FQGNSA. The DNA for the CDR3 is TGTGCCAGCAGCTTCCAGACATTGAACACCGGGGAGCTGTTTTTT. It specifies CASSFQTLNTGELFF.

The chain carries TRBV6-5 and TRBJ1-1; no reliable D call. This CDR3 is built from 15 residues. Germline V gene lookup returns CDR1 MNHEY and CDR2 SVGAGI. The ends were cut back, 5 bases at V and 1 base at J, with 14 bases in the middle. This chain's CDR3 is CASSTRGATNTEAFF. The DNA of the CDR3 is TGTGCCAGCAGTACCCGGGGAGCGACGAACACTGAAGCTTTCTTT.

The V call is TRBV7-9, the J call TRBJ2-1; 8 bases map to TRBD2. Germline CDR1 and CDR2: SEHNR and FQNEAQ (reference sequence). The CDR3 consists of 14 residues. The V segment lost 10 bases and the J segment 7 bases; nucleotides outside the gene matches: 12. The CDR3 DNA reads TGTGCCACACTCAGGACGGGGGGGCTGAATGAGCAGTTCTTC. Its protein is CATLRTGGLNEQFF.

This clone was seen more than once but under ten times. V is TRBV30 and J is TRBJ1-1, with D possibly being TRBD1 (5 bases). The V end lost 4 bases, the J end lost 1 base, and 16 bases lay between the germline ends. The germline V gene encodes CDR1 GTSNPN and CDR2 SVGIG (reference sequence). The CDR3 has 15 amino acids. CDR3 sequence: CAWNDAGRWNTEAFF. The CDR3 nucleotides are TGTGCCTGGAACGATGCGGGACGGTGGAACACTGAAGCTTTCTTT.

CDR3 sequence reads: CASSPPVGTDTQYF. The CDR3 nucleotides read TGTGCCAGCTCACCACCCGTTGGCACAGATACGCAGTATTTT. This chain uses TRBV18 with TRBJ2-3; no definite D call. This CDR3 is built from 14 residues. Germline values: CDR1 KGHSH, CDR2 LQKENI. V shed 0 bases and J shed 1 base, with 5 bases lying between them.

The chain couples TRBV4-1 to TRBJ2-5; perhaps TRBD1 as D (5 bases). Germline V lookup: CDR1 MGHRA, CDR2 YSYEKL. The CDR3 contains 15 residues. V dropped 4 bases and J dropped 5 bases, with 17 bases sitting between them. The CDR3 nucleotides read TGCGCCAGCAGCCCATCAGGGCAGGCAGGGGAGACCCAGTACTTC. Amino acids: CASSPSGQAGETQYF.

This chain links TRBV11-2 with TRBJ2-1; D possibly corresponds to TRBD1 (5 bases). The CDR3 consists of 14 residues. Trimming stripped 5 bases from V and 7 bases from J, with 15 bases between. CDR1 is SGHAT, CDR2 FQNNGV, per germline. The CDR3 DNA follows: TGTGCCAGCAGCCAGGGTGCAGGGTTGAATGAGCAGTTCTTC. This sequence encodes CASSQGAGLNEQFF. Using reference TRBV11-2 and TRBJ2-1 for the parts outside the CDR3, the full variable domain is EAGVAQSPRYKIIEKRQSVAFWCNPISGHATLYWYQQILGQGPKLLIQFQNNGVVDDSQLPKDRFSAERLKGVDSTLKIQPAKLEDSAVYLCASSQGAGLNEQFFGPGTRLTVL.

The chain joins TRBV29-1 to TRBJ1-2; 7 bases fit TRBD1. Trimming took 6 bases from V and 4 from J; bases not matched to a gene: 8. The CDR3 has 13 amino acids. Looked up from germline, CDR1 is SQVTM and CDR2 is ANQGSEA. For the CDR3, the DNA is TGCAGCGTCGCGTCGAAGGGGGCCTATGGCTACACCTTC. It translates to CSVASKGAYGYTF.

This chain uses TRBV11-2 with TRBJ1-4, with 8 bases fitting TRBD1. The CDR3 is 14 residues long. V trimming: 4 bases; J trimming: 5 bases; junction bases outside the gene matches: 3. Germline values: CDR1 SGHAT, CDR2 FQNNGV. CDR3 nucleotides: TGTGCCAGCAGCTGGGACAGGAACAATGAAAAACTGTTTTTT. It yields the protein CASSWDRNNEKLFF.

The chain has TRBV7-2 and TRBJ1-2; 11 nucleotides line up with TRBD1. Per germline, CDR1 SGHTA and CDR2 FQGNSA. Trimming removed 1 base from V and 4 bases from J; junction bases left unmatched: 5. The CDR3 runs to 16 residues. The CDR3 DNA follows: TGTGCCAGCAGCTTAGGGACAGGGGGCCGCCCCTATGGCTACACCTTC. Translated, it gives CASSLGTGGRPYGYTF.

The V call is TRBV10-1, the J call TRBJ2-1; TRBD2 matches 9 bases. This CDR3 contains 15 residues. Germline V CDR1 and CDR2: WNHNN, SYGVQD (reference sequence). V dropped 6 bases and J dropped 0; count of bases not matched to a gene: 3. The CDR3 is CASSASGDSYNEQFF. The CDR3 region has the DNA TGCGCCAGCAGCGCTAGCGGGGACTCCTACAATGAGCAGTTCTTC.

The chain joins TRBV5-1 to TRBJ1-6; the D gene is possibly TRBD1 (6 bases). This CDR3 contains 13 residues. Germline loops: CDR1 SGHRS, CDR2 YFSETQ. V dropped 2 bases and J dropped 15 bases, with 15 bases sitting between them. As DNA, the CDR3 is TGCGCCAGCAGCTTAGGGGGGACTAGCCACCTCCACTTT. Protein: CASSLGGTSHLHF.

V usage is TRBV27 and J usage is TRBJ2-1, with D hard to call. V shed 5 bases and J shed 9 bases, with 11 bases lying between them. The length of the CDR3 is 12 residues. Germline lookup yields CDR1 MNHEY and CDR2 SMNVEV (reference sequence). CDR3 residues: CASSARYGEQFF. The CDR3 DNA reads TGTGCCAGCAGTGCCCGATACGGTGAGCAGTTCTTC.

The chain joins TRBV7-9 to TRBJ2-1; D may be TRBD1 (6 bases). The germline gives CDR1 SEHNR, CDR2 FQNEAQ (reference sequence). The V end was cut by 4 bases, the J end by 3 bases, with 13 bases between. CDR3 length: 15 amino acids. In DNA, the CDR3 is TGTGCCAGCAGCTCTCCCCGGGACAACTACAATGAGCAGTTCTTC. Its protein is CASSSPRDNYNEQFF.

The genes are TRBV7-9 and TRBJ1-1; D is possibly TRBD1 (5 bases). V gave up 2 bases and J gave up 0 bases, with 10 bases separating them. This CDR3 spans 15 amino acids. Looked up from germline, CDR1 is SEHNR and CDR2 is FQNEAQ (reference sequence). The CDR3: CASSLSQGMNTEAFF. DNA of the CDR3: TGTGCCAGCAGCTTAAGTCAGGGCATGAACACTGAAGCTTTCTTT.

The chain joins TRBV3-1 (or the pseudogene TRBV3-2) to TRBJ1-2, with D possibly TRBD1 on 6 matching bases. Germline V lookup: CDR1 LGHDT, CDR2 YNNKEL (reference sequence). V lost 3 bases and J lost 8, with 16 bases in between. The CDR3 is 14 residues long. The DNA for the CDR3 is TGTGCCAGCAGCCAGAACAGGGTGCCTAAGGGCTACACCTTC. Translating it yields CASSQNRVPKGYTF.

The chain employs TRBV4-2 and TRBJ1-4; D gene uncertain. The V and J ends lost 0 bases and 2 bases respectively, with 10 bases between them. Germline-derived CDR1 and CDR2 are LGHNA and YNFKEQ. The CDR3 extends over 16 amino acids. DNA of the CDR3: TGTGCCAGCAGCCAAGATAGTCAGGATACTAATGAAAAACTGTTTTTT. Protein product: CASSQDSQDTNEKLFF.

The chain recombines TRBV7-6 with TRBJ1-3, with 7 positions matching TRBD1. This CDR3 contains 17 residues. V shed 2 bases and J 0 bases; nucleotides not matched to a gene: 7. Germline assignment: CDR1 SGHVS and CDR2 FNYEAQ. CDR3 region: CASSLRSGGNSGNTIYF. The CDR3 nucleotides are TGTGCCAGCAGCTTACGCTCAGGGGGGAACTCTGGAAACACCATATATTTT.

The rearrangement uses TRBV30 and TRBJ1-2; 8 positions match TRBD1. The CDR3 sequence is 14 residues long. Trimming took 3 bases from V and 0 from J; bases not matched to a gene: 3. In germline, CDR1 is GTSNPN, CDR2 SVGIG (reference sequence). Here the CDR3 DNA reads TGTGCCTGGAGGGAACAGGGGGCTAACTATGGCTACACCTTC. Translation gives CAWREQGANYGYTF.

The genes are TRBV11-2 and TRBJ1-1, with D possibly matching TRBD1 (5 bases). CDR1 and CDR2 (germline): SGHAT, FQNNGV. V lost 2 bases and J lost 6, with 7 bases in between. The CDR3 totals 12 residues. In DNA, the CDR3 is TGTGCCAGCAGCTTACAGGGCGCTGAAGCTTTCTTT. Amino acid sequence: CASSLQGAEAFF.

The chain couples TRBV3-1 (or the pseudogene TRBV3-2) to TRBJ1-1, with 7 bases aligning to TRBD1. The CDR3 consists of 18 residues. The trim removed 6 bases at V and 4 bases at J, leaving 20 bases unmatched. Germline loops: CDR1 LGHDT, CDR2 YNNKEL (reference sequence). The CDR3 DNA sequence: TGTGCCAGCAGTAACGGGCCCAGGGGACAGTCTTTGAGCACTGAAGCTTTCTTT. Translation gives CASSNGPRGQSLSTEAFF.

The CDR3 DNA reads TGTGCCAGCAGCTCCCTTAAGGGGACAGGTGACGGCTACACCTTC. Translated, it gives CASSSLKGTGDGYTF. This rearrangement joins TRBV11-2 to TRBJ1-2, with 8 bases matching TRBD1. The CDR3 loop spans 15 amino acids. Per germline, CDR1 SGHAT and CDR2 FQNNGV. J was trimmed by 8 bases and V by 4 bases; bases with no gene match: 12.

The V and J genes are TRBV6-4 and TRBJ1-2; 8 nucleotides match TRBD1. The germline gives CDR1 MRHNA, CDR2 SNTAGT. This CDR3 is 15 amino acids long. The junction had 8 bases not matched to a gene; V was cut back by 6 bases and J by 2 bases. CDR3: CASSPRGQGNYGYTF. The CDR3 DNA reads TGTGCCAGCAGCCCAAGAGGACAGGGAAACTATGGCTACACCTTC.